This is a list of T cell receptor beta chains from one sample in a study of shared clonotypes between healthy human individuals. Assay: immunoSEQ multiplex PCR; the TCRdb copy retains only in-frame clones and omits some. The sample consists of about 2.1 million clones, approximately 92% of them appearing once. The material sequenced was naive CD8+ T cells from PBMCs. Source of these receptors: a young man in good health. Some clones in this sample may be carry-over from other donors' samples. The CDR3 runs from the conserved cysteine through the conserved F or W. The D gene is left open where the match is weak. Clone size is given for some rows only: seen once, a few or many times, or a class if the clone is expanded.

cdr3_aa: CASSDWTGGSSGYTF
j_call: TRBJ1-2
v_call: TRBV9
d_call: TRBD1
clone_size: NA
cdr3_length: 15

cdr3_aa: CASSQNGSPEWGYTF
j_call: TRBJ1-2
v_call: TRBV4-1
d_call: NA
clone_size: few
cdr3_length: 15

cdr3_aa: CASSLGQGGDTQYF
j_call: TRBJ2-3
v_call: TRBV7-9
d_call: NA
clone_size: NA
cdr3_length: 14

cdr3_aa: CASRYGLASSYEQYF
j_call: TRBJ2-7
v_call: TRBV27
d_call: TRBD2
clone_size: NA
cdr3_length: 15

cdr3_aa: CAISDIGRDTQYF
j_call: TRBJ2-3
v_call: TRBV10-3
d_call: NA
clone_size: NA
cdr3_length: 13

cdr3_aa: CASSQSARASYEQYF
j_call: TRBJ2-7
v_call: TRBV23-1
d_call: NA
clone_size: NA
cdr3_length: 15

cdr3_aa: CASSLRQSNEKLFF
j_call: TRBJ1-4
v_call: TRBV13
d_call: NA
clone_size: NA
cdr3_length: 14

cdr3_aa: CASSEEGQGLSYEQYF
j_call: TRBJ2-7
v_call: TRBV6-1
d_call: TRBD1
clone_size: NA
cdr3_length: 16

cdr3_aa: CAIWAEITGELFF
j_call: TRBJ2-2
v_call: TRBV6-1
d_call: NA
clone_size: once
cdr3_length: 13

cdr3_aa: CASSLTGARDGYTF
j_call: TRBJ1-2
v_call: TRBV27
d_call: TRBD1
clone_size: NA
cdr3_length: 14

cdr3_aa: CASSDGPTAEYYGYTF
j_call: TRBJ1-2
v_call: TRBV9
d_call: NA
clone_size: once
cdr3_length: 16

cdr3_aa: CSRDTEGTQYF
j_call: TRBJ2-5
v_call: TRBV20-1
d_call: NA
clone_size: NA
cdr3_length: 11

cdr3_aa: CASSPTSGGAIGELFF
j_call: TRBJ2-2
v_call: TRBV7-9
d_call: TRBD1
clone_size: NA
cdr3_length: 16

cdr3_aa: CASSQDYIATNEKLFF
j_call: TRBJ1-4
v_call: TRBV4-3
d_call: NA
clone_size: NA
cdr3_length: 16

cdr3_aa: CSVLEASNQPQHF
j_call: TRBJ1-5
v_call: TRBV29-1
d_call: NA
clone_size: NA
cdr3_length: 13

cdr3_aa: CASSPPSGRLYEQYF
j_call: TRBJ2-7
v_call: TRBV9
d_call: NA
clone_size: NA
cdr3_length: 15

cdr3_aa: CASRGGLAGVDEQFF
j_call: TRBJ2-1
v_call: TRBV28
d_call: TRBD2
clone_size: NA
cdr3_length: 15

cdr3_aa: CASSPRTGQGPEAFF
j_call: TRBJ1-1
v_call: TRBV7-9
d_call: TRBD1
clone_size: once
cdr3_length: 15

cdr3_aa: CASSRTGGEQYF
j_call: TRBJ2-7
v_call: TRBV10-1
d_call: TRBD1
clone_size: NA
cdr3_length: 12

cdr3_aa: CASSPAGGGGGMNTEAFF
j_call: TRBJ1-1
v_call: TRBV14
d_call: TRBD1
clone_size: NA
cdr3_length: 18